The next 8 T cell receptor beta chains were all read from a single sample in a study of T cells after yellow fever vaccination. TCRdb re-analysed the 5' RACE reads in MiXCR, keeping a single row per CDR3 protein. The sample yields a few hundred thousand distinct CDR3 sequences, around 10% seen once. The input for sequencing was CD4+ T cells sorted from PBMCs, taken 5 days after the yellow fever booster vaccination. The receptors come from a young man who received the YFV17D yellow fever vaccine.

CDR3 bases: TGTGCCAGCAGTTACGCAGAGAACACTGAAGCTTTCTTT. Its protein is CASSYAENTEAFF. V is TRBV6-5 and J is TRBJ1-1; D uncertain. The germline gives CDR1 MNHEY, CDR2 SVGAGI. The V end lost 2 bases, the J end lost 1 base, and 5 bases lay between the germline ends. The CDR3 has 13 amino acids.

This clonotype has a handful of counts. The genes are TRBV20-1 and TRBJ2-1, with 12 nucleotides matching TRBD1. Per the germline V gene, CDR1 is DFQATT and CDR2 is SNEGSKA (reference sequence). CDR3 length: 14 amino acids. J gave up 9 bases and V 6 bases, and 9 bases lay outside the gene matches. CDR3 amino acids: CSALPGQGAGEQFF. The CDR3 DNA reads TGCAGTGCCCTACCGGGACAGGGGGCAGGTGAGCAGTTCTTC.

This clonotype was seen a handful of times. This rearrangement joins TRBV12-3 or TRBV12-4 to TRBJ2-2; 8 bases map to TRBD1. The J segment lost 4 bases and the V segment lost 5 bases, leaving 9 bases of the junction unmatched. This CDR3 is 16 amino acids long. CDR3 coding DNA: TGTGCCAGCAGTCTATCCGGGACAGGTGGCACCGGGGAGCTGTTTTTT. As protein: CASSLSGTGGTGELFF.

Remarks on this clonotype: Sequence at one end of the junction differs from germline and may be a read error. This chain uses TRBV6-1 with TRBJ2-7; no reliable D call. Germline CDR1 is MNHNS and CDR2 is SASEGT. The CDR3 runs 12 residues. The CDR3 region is CASSELGYERYF. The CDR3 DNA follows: TGTGCCAGCAGTGAACTGGGTTACGAGCGGTACTTC.

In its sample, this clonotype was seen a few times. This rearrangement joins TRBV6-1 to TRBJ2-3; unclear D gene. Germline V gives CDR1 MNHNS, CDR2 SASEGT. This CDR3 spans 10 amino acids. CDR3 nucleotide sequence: TGTGGCCTGAGCACAGATACGCAGTATTTT. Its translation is CGLSTDTQYF.

CDR3 loop: CASSRGGVYTGELFF. CDR3 DNA: TGTGCCAGCAGCCGCGGGGGCGTGTACACCGGGGAGCTGTTTTTT. This sequence joins TRBV4-2 and TRBJ2-2; D is possibly TRBD2 (7 bases). V lost 4 bases and J 3 bases, leaving 12 bases between the germline ends. Germline V gene sequence: CDR1 LGHNA, CDR2 YNFKEQ. CDR3 length equals 15 residues.

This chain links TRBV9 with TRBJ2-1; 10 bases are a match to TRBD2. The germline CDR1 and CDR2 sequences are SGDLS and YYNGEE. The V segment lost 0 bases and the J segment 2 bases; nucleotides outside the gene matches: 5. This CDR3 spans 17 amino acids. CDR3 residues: CASSVAGAGGAYNEQFF. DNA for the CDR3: TGTGCCAGCAGCGTAGCTGGAGCGGGAGGGGCCTACAATGAGCAGTTCTTC.

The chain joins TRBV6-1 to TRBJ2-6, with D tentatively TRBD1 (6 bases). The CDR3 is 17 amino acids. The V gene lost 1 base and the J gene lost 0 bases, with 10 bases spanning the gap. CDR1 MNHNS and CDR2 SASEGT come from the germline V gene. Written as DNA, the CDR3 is TGTGCCAGCAGTGAAGTACGGACAGCCTCTGGGGCCAACGTCCTGACTTTC. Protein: CASSEVRTASGANVLTF.